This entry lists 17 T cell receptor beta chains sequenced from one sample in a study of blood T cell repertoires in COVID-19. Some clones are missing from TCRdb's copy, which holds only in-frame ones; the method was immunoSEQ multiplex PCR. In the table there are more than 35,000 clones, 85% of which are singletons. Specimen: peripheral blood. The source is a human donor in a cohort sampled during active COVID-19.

CDR3 in DNA: TGCGCCAGCAGCTTAACCGGACCGGGAACTAATGAGCAGTTCTTC. This encodes CASSLTGPGTNEQFF. The chain is built from TRBV5-1 and TRBJ2-1; tentatively, D is TRBD2 (5 bases). V was clipped by 2 bases and J by 7 bases, with 16 bases between them. This CDR3 is built from 15 residues. Germline V gives CDR1 SGHRS, CDR2 YFSETQ.

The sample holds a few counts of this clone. CDR3 amino acids: CASSPGTGSTDTQYF. The CDR3 DNA reads TGTGCCAGCAGCCCTGGGACAGGGAGCACAGATACGCAGTATTTT. The chain employs TRBV11-3 and TRBJ2-3; 9 bases match TRBD1. The CDR3 consists of 15 residues. V lost 5 bases and J lost 0; bases outside the gene matches: 3. Germline lookup yields CDR1 SGHNT and CDR2 YENEEA.

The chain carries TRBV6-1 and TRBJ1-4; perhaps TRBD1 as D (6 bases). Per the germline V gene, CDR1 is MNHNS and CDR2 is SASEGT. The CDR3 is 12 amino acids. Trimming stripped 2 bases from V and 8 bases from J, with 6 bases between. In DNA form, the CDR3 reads TGTGCCAGCAGTGAACAGGGGGAAAAACTGTTTTTT. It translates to CASSEQGEKLFF.

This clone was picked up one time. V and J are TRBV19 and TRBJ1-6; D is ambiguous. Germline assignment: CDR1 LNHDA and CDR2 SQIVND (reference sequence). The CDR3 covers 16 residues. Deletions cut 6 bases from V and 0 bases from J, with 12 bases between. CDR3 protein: CASSFTVHSYNSPLHF. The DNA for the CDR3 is TGTGCCAGTAGCTTCACAGTTCACTCCTATAATTCACCCCTCCACTTT.

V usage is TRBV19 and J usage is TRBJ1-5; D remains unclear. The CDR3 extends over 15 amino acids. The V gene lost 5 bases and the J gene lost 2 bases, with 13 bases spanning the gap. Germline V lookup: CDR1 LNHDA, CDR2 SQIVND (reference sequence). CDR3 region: CASSPRGGRNQPQHF. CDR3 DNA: TGTGCCAGTAGTCCGCGGGGAGGTCGCAATCAGCCCCAGCATTTT.

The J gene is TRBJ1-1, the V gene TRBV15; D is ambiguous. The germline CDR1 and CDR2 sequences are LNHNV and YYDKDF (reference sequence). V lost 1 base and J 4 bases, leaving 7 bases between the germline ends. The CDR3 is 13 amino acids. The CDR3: CATSRVGVTEAFF. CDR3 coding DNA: TGTGCCACCAGCAGAGTGGGAGTCACTGAAGCTTTCTTT.

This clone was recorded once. The CDR3 spells CASSSTRGDTDTQYF. The CDR3 coding sequence is TGTGCCAGCAGCTCAACGCGGGGGGACACAGATACGCAGTATTTT. The chain couples TRBV7-8 to TRBJ2-3; TRBD2 matches at 8 bases. The CDR3 totals 15 residues. Germline-derived CDR1 and CDR2 are SGHVS and FQNEAQ. V lost 4 bases and J lost 2; bases outside the gene matches: 5.

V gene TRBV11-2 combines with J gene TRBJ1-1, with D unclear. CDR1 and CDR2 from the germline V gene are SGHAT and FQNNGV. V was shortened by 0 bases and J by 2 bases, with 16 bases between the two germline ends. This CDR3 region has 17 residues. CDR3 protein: CASSLDQTAAPNTEAFF. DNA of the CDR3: TGTGCCAGCAGCTTAGATCAGACGGCAGCGCCTAACACTGAAGCTTTCTTT.

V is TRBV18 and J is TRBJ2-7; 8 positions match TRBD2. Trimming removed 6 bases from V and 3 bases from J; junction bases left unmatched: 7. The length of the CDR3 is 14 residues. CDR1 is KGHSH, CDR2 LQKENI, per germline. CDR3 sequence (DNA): TGTGCCAGCTCCCATCCGGGACTAGGCTACGAGCAGTACTTC. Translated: CASSHPGLGYEQYF.

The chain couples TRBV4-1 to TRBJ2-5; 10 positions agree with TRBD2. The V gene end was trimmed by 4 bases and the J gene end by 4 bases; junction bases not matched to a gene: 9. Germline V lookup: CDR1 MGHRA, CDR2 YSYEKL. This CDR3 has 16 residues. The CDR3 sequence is CASSPGLADSSETQYF. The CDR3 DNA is TGCGCCAGCAGCCCAGGACTAGCGGACTCCTCAGAGACCCAGTACTTC.

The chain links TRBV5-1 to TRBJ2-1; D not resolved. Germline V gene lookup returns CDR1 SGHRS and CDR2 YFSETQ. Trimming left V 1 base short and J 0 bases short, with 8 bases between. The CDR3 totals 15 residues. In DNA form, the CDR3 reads TGCGCCAGCAGCTTGTTGGCTGACTCCTACAATGAGCAGTTCTTC. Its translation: CASSLLADSYNEQFF.

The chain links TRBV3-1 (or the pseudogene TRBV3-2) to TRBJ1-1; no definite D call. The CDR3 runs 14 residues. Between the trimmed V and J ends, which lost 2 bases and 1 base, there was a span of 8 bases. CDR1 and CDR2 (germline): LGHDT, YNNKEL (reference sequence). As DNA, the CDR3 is TGTGCCAGCAGCCAAAAATTTCAGAACACTGAAGCTTTCTTT. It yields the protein CASSQKFQNTEAFF.

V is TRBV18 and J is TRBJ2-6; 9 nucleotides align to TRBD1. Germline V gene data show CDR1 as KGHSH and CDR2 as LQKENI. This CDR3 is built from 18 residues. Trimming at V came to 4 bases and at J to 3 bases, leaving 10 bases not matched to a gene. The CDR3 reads CASSHRGQGSYGANVLTF. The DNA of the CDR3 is TGTGCCAGCTCACACCGGGGACAGGGTAGCTATGGGGCCAACGTCCTGACTTTC.

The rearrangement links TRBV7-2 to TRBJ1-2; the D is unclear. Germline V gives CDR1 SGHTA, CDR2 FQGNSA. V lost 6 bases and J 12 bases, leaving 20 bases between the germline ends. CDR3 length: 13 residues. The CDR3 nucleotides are TGTGCCAGCAGTCCATACTCCGGGGTTTACGACACCTTC. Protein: CASSPYSGVYDTF.

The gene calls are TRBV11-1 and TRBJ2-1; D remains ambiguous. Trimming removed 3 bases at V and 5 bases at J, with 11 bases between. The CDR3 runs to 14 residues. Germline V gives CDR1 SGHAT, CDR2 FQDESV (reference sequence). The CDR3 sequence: CASSLSLNNNEQFF. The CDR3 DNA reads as TGTGCCAGCAGCTTGAGTCTGAATAACAATGAGCAGTTCTTC.

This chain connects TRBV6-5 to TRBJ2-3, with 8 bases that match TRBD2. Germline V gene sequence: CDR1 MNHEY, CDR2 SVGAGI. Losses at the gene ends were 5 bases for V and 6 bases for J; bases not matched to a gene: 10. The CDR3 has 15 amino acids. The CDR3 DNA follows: TGTGCCAGCAGTAAGGTCTCGGGGGGGACGGATACGCAGTATTTT. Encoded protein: CASSKVSGGTDTQYF.

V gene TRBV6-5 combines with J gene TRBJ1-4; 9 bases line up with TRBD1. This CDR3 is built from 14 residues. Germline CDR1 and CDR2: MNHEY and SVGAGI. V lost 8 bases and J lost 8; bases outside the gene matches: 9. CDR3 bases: TGTGCCAGCCAGACCGACAGGGGGTGGGAAAAACTGTTTTTT. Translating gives CASQTDRGWEKLFF.